This T cell receptor (beta chain) was sequenced for a study of blood T cell repertoires in COVID-19. In the study overall: The samples span acute and convalescent COVID-19 from the United States, Italy and Spain. Nucleic acid was either cDNA or gDNA, and it came from T cells, B-cell-depleted T cells, or PBMCs.

As handled by the study authors: From reference gene primer amplification, estimates of nucleated cell counts were derived. Repertoires were generated with immunoSEQ multiplex PCR, while TCRdb's copy carries only in-frame clones and drops some. V, J and clone size are those of that table, while D and trimming were read from the DNA. Among around 200,000 clones listed, over 75% were seen once. This receptor was taken from a human donor with active or convalescent COVID-19. The donor label of this sample is uncertain. Sequenced sample: peripheral blood.

The CDR3 reads CASSLREPQIGEQFF. CDR3 nucleotide sequence: TGTGCCAGCAGCTTGCGGGAGCCTCAGATTGGTGAGCAGTTCTTC. The genes are TRBV5-4 and TRBJ2-1; D might be TRBD2 (6 bases). The V gene lost 1 base and the J gene lost 9 bases, with 17 bases spanning the gap. This CDR3 is built from 15 residues. Germline assignment: CDR1 SGHNT and CDR2 YYREEE (reference sequence).